This passage covers 15 T cell receptor beta chains from one sample sequenced in a study of vaccination effects on CD4 cells after COVID-19 (dated by TCRdb to between 2022 and 2023). In the ViraFEST assay, PBMC were stimulated with viral peptide pools, and TCR sequencing was then used to find antigen-specific CD4+ T cell clonotypes based on their expansion. After 10 to 11 days of culture, CD4+ T cells were isolated with the EasySep CD4+ T cell isolation kit. Convalescent patients had PCR-confirmed SARS-CoV-2 infection between March and December 2020, before Alpha, Beta and Delta variants emerged in the United States. Library preparation used the immunoSEQ multiplex PCR assay. In its TCRdb copy, this immuneACCESS table keeps in-frame sequences only and misses some clones. Where compared with another copy, unresolved V genes explain less than half of these, and the others have no known cause. Present in this sample are under 35,000 clones, approximately 78% of which were seen just once. About 30% of the sample belongs to the ten largest clones.

The antigens for these receptors are not known. Specimen: CD4+ T cells from PBMCs cultured with a peptide pool, collected before COVID-19 vaccination. These TCRs come from a human donor who had a prior SARS-CoV-2 infection.

This clone was counted a single time. The V and J genes are TRBV7-6 and TRBJ2-2; a weak D match, TRBD1 (8 bases). Per the germline V gene, CDR1 is SGHVS and CDR2 is FNYEAQ. Trimming took off 3 bases at V and 7 bases at J, with 15 bases between the two ends. This CDR3 has 15 amino acids. DNA for the CDR3: TGTGCCAGCAGCTTCGTACAGGGGGGGTACGGGGAGCTGTTTTTT. This codes for CASSFVQGGYGELFF.

This clone was observed once. The chain's CDR3 is CASDEFGGTGELFF. CDR3 DNA: TGTGCCAGCGACGAATTTGGCGGCACCGGGGAGCTGTTTTTT. V is TRBV6-5 and J is TRBJ2-2; no definite D call. Between the trimmed V and J ends, which lost 8 bases and 4 bases, there was a span of 14 bases. Germline V gene lookup returns CDR1 MNHEY and CDR2 SVGAGI. The CDR3 runs to 14 residues.

The chain couples TRBV11-3 to TRBJ1-1, with 8 bases identical to TRBD1. J was trimmed by 4 bases and V by 3 bases; bases with no gene match: 4. This CDR3 is built from 14 residues. Germline-derived CDR1 and CDR2 are SGHNT and YENEEA. CDR3 region: CASSLDREGTEAFF. The CDR3 DNA reads TGTGCCAGCAGCTTGGACAGGGAGGGCACTGAAGCTTTCTTT.

This chain joins TRBV6-2 or TRBV6-3 and TRBJ2-7, with 10 bases that match TRBD2. The CDR3 extends over 17 amino acids. V was pared by 5 bases and J by 2 bases, with 12 bases of the junction left unmatched. Looked up from germline, CDR1 is MNHEY and CDR2 is SVGEGT. The CDR3 DNA is TGTGCCAGCAGTGCCTCCTGGTGGAGCGGGAGGGCCTACGAGCAGTACTTC. Protein sequence: CASSASWWSGRAYEQYF.

The rearrangement joins TRBV18 to TRBJ2-1; weak D call: TRBD1 (5 bases). Germline-derived CDR1 and CDR2 are KGHSH and LQKENI. V was shortened by 5 bases and J by 2 bases, with 19 bases between the two germline ends. This CDR3 has 17 amino acids. The CDR3, as DNA: TGTGCCAGCTCAACCAGGCGGTCCCAGGGAACCTACAATGAGCAGTTCTTC. Its translation is CASSTRRSQGTYNEQFF.

This clone was picked up one time. The chain employs TRBV19 and TRBJ2-6; no clear D. V dropped 4 bases and J dropped 0 bases, with 13 bases sitting between them. Germline V gene data show CDR1 as LNHDA and CDR2 as SQIVND (reference sequence). The CDR3 runs 17 residues. The CDR3 DNA is TGTGCCAGTAGTACCGGCAGGCCTCACTCTGGGGCCAACGTCCTGACTTTC. Residues: CASSTGRPHSGANVLTF.

The V and J genes are TRBV4-1 and TRBJ2-1, with D perhaps matching TRBD2 (7 bases). From germline, CDR1 is MGHRA and CDR2 YSYEKL. There are 17 residues in the CDR3. With 2 bases removed from V and 0 bases from J, the gap between germline ends came to 14 bases. The CDR3 sequence is CASSQYPRGGSYNEQFF. CDR3 bases: TGCGCCAGCAGCCAATACCCGAGGGGGGGCTCCTACAATGAGCAGTTCTTC.

The chain combines TRBV9 with TRBJ1-6, with a weak D call TRBD1 (6 bases). Germline V gene data show CDR1 as SGDLS and CDR2 as YYNGEE. The V and J ends lost 4 bases and 1 base respectively, with 9 bases between them. The CDR3 consists of 15 residues. This CDR3 is CASSPGVSYNSPLHF. DNA of the CDR3: TGTGCCAGCAGCCCAGGGGTGTCCTATAATTCACCCCTCCACTTT. Full variable domain (outside the CDR3, taken from reference TRBV9 and TRBJ1-6): DSGVTQTPKHLITATGQRVTLRCSPRSGDLSVYWYQQSLDQGLQFLIQYYNGEERAKGNILERFSAQQFPDLHSELNLSSLELGDSALYFCASSPGVSYNSPLHFGNGTRLTVT.

The V gene is TRBV18, the J gene TRBJ2-6; no clear D. Looked up from germline, CDR1 is KGHSH and CDR2 is LQKENI. The V and J ends lost 2 bases and 0 bases respectively, with 11 bases between them. The CDR3 is 17 amino acids. The CDR3 sequence is CASSPSGQYSGANVLTF. In DNA form, the CDR3 reads TGTGCCAGCTCACCATCGGGCCAGTACTCTGGGGCCAACGTCCTGACTTTC.

V is TRBV10-3 and J is TRBJ2-7, with D perhaps given as TRBD1 or TRBD2 (5 bases each). Germline V CDR1 and CDR2: ENHRY, SYGVKD. V was clipped by 5 bases and J by 6 bases, with 11 bases between them. The CDR3 runs 12 residues. The CDR3 region is CAISPTGGEQYF. The CDR3 DNA reads as TGTGCCATCAGTCCCACTGGGGGCGAGCAGTACTTC.

The rearrangement links TRBV19 to TRBJ1-1, with D possibly being TRBD1 (5 bases). V shed 5 bases and J shed 11 bases, with 21 bases lying between them. Germline V gives CDR1 LNHDA, CDR2 SQIVND (reference sequence). The CDR3 consists of 14 residues. The CDR3, as DNA: TGTGCCAGTAGTTCGGGACTCTCAACCGATGGGGCTTTCTTT. It encodes CASSSGLSTDGAFF.

This chain joins TRBV7-6 and TRBJ1-2; TRBD1 agrees at 9 bases. The germline CDR1 and CDR2 sequences are SGHVS and FNYEAQ. The ends lost 4 bases at V and 6 bases at J; junction bases unmatched: 6. This CDR3 comprises 14 residues. This CDR3 is CASSSSTGGDGYTF. CDR3 coding DNA: TGTGCCAGCAGCTCCTCGACAGGGGGGGATGGCTACACCTTC.

The V call is TRBV30, the J call TRBJ2-5, with D possibly matching TRBD2 (6 bases). Trimming cost V 3 bases and J 7 bases, with 15 bases left between them. Looked up from germline, CDR1 is GTSNPN and CDR2 is SVGIG (reference sequence). This CDR3 has 13 residues. The CDR3 DNA reads as TGTGCCTGGAGCCCTAGCCCAGCGGGGACCCAGTACTTC. It encodes CAWSPSPAGTQYF.

The chain is built from TRBV9 and TRBJ1-5; no definite D call. CDR1 and CDR2 from the germline V gene are SGDLS and YYNGEE. Trimming took 5 bases from V and 1 from J, leaving 13 bases between them. The CDR3 runs to 15 residues. The CDR3 DNA reads as TGTGCCAGCAGTTTGACCGGGGTCAGCAATCAGCCCCAGCATTTT. Its translation: CASSLTGVSNQPQHF.

The chain links TRBV5-1 to TRBJ2-3; D call uncertain. The germline CDR1 and CDR2 sequences are SGHRS and YFSETQ. The CDR3 is made up of 16 amino acids. Trimming cost V 4 bases and J 0 bases, with 15 bases left between them. CDR3 protein: CASSRIELSSTDTQYF. The CDR3, as DNA: TGCGCCAGCAGCCGGATAGAGTTGAGTAGCACAGATACGCAGTATTTT.